This T cell receptor beta chain was sequenced for a study of identical twins (dated by TCRdb to about 2016). Regarding the complete study: To test whether fetal clonotypes persist, this study deep-sequenced TCR alpha and beta repertoires from monozygotic twins, from unrelated adults of various ages, and from cord blood. Replicate twin experiments were performed at different times using different library preparation protocols to rule out contamination.

All donors were healthy Caucasians. The twin cohort comprised three pairs of female monozygotic twins, all aged about 18 to 29 years. Positive isolation kits from Invitrogen were used to isolate CD4+ and CD8+ T cell populations. The V and J ends are trimmed by 6 bases and 6 bases, leaving 11 bases between them. The CDR3 starts with the cysteine, ends with the phenylalanine, and has 12 residues. The CDR3 DNA has 36 bases and is translated from base 1. The paper's findings and limits, for the study overall: A weaker excess of twin sharing was found in beta out-of-frame sequences because the signal-to-noise ratio was lowered by fewer shared sequences. Compared with coincidental sharing between unrelated individuals, out-of-frame TCR alpha sequences shared between twins showed an excess of sequences with low generation probability. Invariant T cells such as MAIT and iNKT could partly confound zero-insertion analyses, although diverse VJ usage argued against such confounding for most clonotypes. Because the same donors could not be followed over many years, conclusions were based on cross-sectional statistical analysis. Fewer insertions were carried by abundant cord blood beta clonotypes, a similar but weaker trend appeared in young adult naive repertoires, and no such trend appeared in memory repertoires. In monozygotic twins, recombination models systematically underestimated out-of-frame TCR alpha sharing, but the models matched the sharing seen between unrelated individuals.

The library came from 5' RACE. The sample was run on an Illumina HiSeq 2000. Template switching introduced a universal primer binding site; the final cDNA contained a unique molecular identifier, enabling accurate counting of TCR cDNA molecules. First-strand cDNA for TCR alpha and beta chains was synthesized from specific primers in the conserved constant-segment region. To control for contamination, every cDNA library was double barcoded, receiving both a SMART-Mk sample barcode and Illumina barcodes. Two successive PCR steps introduced TruSeq adapter sequences along with Illumina sample barcodes. The Illumina HiSeq platform was used with custom primers to sequence TCR alpha and beta cDNA libraries. The study's processing was this. MiGEC was used to process raw reads and extract unique molecular identifiers, and MiXCR was used to find CDR3 positions. Recombination models were inferred per individual with the repgenHMM and IGoR tools using an EM algorithm. Shared clonotypes were analyzed with the tcR package in R, and sharing was normalized by the product of cloneset sizes. To study raw recombination without the effects of thymic and clonal selection, out-of-frame nonproductive sequences were analyzed. TCRdb reanalyzed the raw reads on its own, using fastp at Q25 for trimming and MiXCR for clone calling, and kept in-frame beta chains. Records with the same CDR3 protein are collapsed into one entry carrying the most frequent genes and DNA. TCRdb, rather than the study authors, made the V and J calls. A total of roughly 490,000 distinct CDR3 sequences appear in this sample, 13% to 15% of them only once. The ten largest make up more than 0.8% of the sample.

Regarding this clonotype: Its binding antigen is unknown. Base qualities are not at hand, and no much larger clone is one base apart.

These data are also associated with another study on yellow fever vaccine responses in identical twins. As the second publication notes: According to the authors, in identical twins the way T cells responded to vaccination appeared partly convergent and partly personalized. In identical twins, the study followed T cell clones that responded to the vaccine with precision.

The source of this sequence is a woman in her late teens or twenties in good health. This sequence uses TRBV12-3 or TRBV12-4 and TRBJ1-1; no D gene is confidently identified. Material: CD4+ T cells sorted from blood. The DNA sequence reads TGTGCCAGCAGCCCTGACAAACCTGAAGCTTTCTTT. Its coded protein is CASSPDKPEAFF.